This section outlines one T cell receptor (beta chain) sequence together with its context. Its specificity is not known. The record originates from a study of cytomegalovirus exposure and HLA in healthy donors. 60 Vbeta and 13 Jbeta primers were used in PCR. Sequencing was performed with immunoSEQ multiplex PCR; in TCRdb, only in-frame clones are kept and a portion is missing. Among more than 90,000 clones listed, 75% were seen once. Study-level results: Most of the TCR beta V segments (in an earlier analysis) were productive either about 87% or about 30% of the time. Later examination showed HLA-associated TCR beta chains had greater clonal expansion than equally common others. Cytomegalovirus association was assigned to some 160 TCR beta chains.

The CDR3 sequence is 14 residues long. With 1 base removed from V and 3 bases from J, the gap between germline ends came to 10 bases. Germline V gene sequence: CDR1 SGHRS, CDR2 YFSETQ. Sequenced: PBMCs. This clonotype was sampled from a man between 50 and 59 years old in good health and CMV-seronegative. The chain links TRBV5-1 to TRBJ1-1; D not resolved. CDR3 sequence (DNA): TGCGCCAGCAGCTTGACCAATCGGGACACTGAAGCTTTCTTT. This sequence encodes CASSLTNRDTEAFF.